This TCR beta chain was retrieved from a study of shared clonotypes between healthy human individuals. Study results and caveats: The generation probabilities recorded for non-shared clonotypes fell below those of clonotypes shared by all four donors.

TCRdb keeps only in-frame clones here, not all; method: immunoSEQ multiplex PCR. Of some 2,100,000 clones listed, approximately 94% are singletons. The CD4+ fraction was divided into a CD45RA+ naive subset and a CD45RA-negative memory subset. V lost 5 bases, J lost 5 bases, and 21 bases lay in between. Germline V gives CDR1 SGHTA, CDR2 FQGNSA. There are 16 residues in the CDR3. This clone was observed a single time. What it binds is unknown. The chain has TRBV7-2 and TRBJ1-2; D might be TRBD1 (6 bases). Sequencing was done on a sample of naive CD4+ T cells sorted from blood. Noted subset: CD45RA+ positively selected. This clonotype was sampled from a man younger than 30 in good health. The DNA of the CDR3 is TGTGCCAGCAGCCCCGAAGGGGACACCCCTCGTTATGGCTACACCTTC. It codes for CASSPEGDTPRYGYTF.